One sample yielded the 30 T cell receptor beta chains listed below, sequenced in a study of cytomegalovirus exposure and HLA in healthy donors. 13 Jbeta primers and 60 Vbeta primers were used for the PCR. Repertoires were generated with immunoSEQ multiplex PCR, while TCRdb's copy carries only in-frame clones and drops some. The table has 100,000 to 150,000 clones, over 70% seen once. Source material: PBMCs. The source of these receptors is a man aged 40-49 years in good health and CMV-seropositive.

For the CDR3, the DNA is TGTGCCATCAGTGAGCTGGACAGGGGCTACAATGAGCAGTTCTTC. It specifies CAISELDRGYNEQFF. The V and J genes are TRBV10-3 and TRBJ2-1, with TRBD1 identical over 9 bases. With V trimmed by 2 bases and J by 3 bases, 2 bases remained unmatched. The CDR3 extends over 15 amino acids. The germline CDR1 and CDR2 sequences are ENHRY and SYGVKD.

This chain uses TRBV11-2 with TRBJ2-5, with D unresolved. Germline V lookup: CDR1 SGHAT, CDR2 FQNNGV. The CDR3 runs 14 residues. V was cut by 0 bases and J by 7 bases, with 12 bases left in between. The CDR3 protein is CASSLDPFPGTQYF. DNA for the CDR3: TGTGCCAGCAGCTTAGATCCGTTCCCGGGGACCCAGTACTTC.

A single count supports this clone. J is TRBJ2-4 and V is TRBV5-8, with D possibly matching TRBD1 (6 bases). This CDR3 contains 16 residues. V shed 4 bases and J shed 2 bases, with 16 bases lying between them. CDR1 is SGHTS and CDR2 is YDEGEE in the germline V gene. The CDR3 DNA sequence: TGTGCCAGCAGCGGGGGACAAACCCTTTCCAAAAACATTCAGTACTTC. It specifies CASSGGQTLSKNIQYF.

CDR3 in DNA: TGTGCCAGCAGCTGGACAACAGGGTATGGCTACACCTTC. Protein sequence: CASSWTTGYGYTF. V gene TRBV25-1 combines with J gene TRBJ1-2; D is perhaps TRBD1 (6 bases). V lost 6 bases and J 5 bases, leaving 13 bases between the germline ends. The germline V gene has CDR1 MGHDK and CDR2 SYGVNS. This CDR3 has 13 residues.

The chain recombines TRBV7-3 with TRBJ2-2; D perhaps matches TRBD1 (6 bases). The CDR3 length is 16 residues. V was trimmed by 3 bases and J by 4 bases, leaving 15 bases between them. Per the germline V gene, CDR1 is SGHTA and CDR2 is FQGTGA. In DNA form, the CDR3 reads TGTGCCAGCAGCTTCCACAAGGCAGGGGTCACCGGGGAGCTGTTTTTT. Translation gives CASSFHKAGVTGELFF.

The chain links TRBV30 to TRBJ1-6; D may be TRBD1 (6 bases). The CDR3 has 14 residues. Germline V gives CDR1 GTSNPN, CDR2 SVGIG (reference sequence). Trimming cost V 0 bases and J 7 bases, with 10 bases left between them. The CDR3: CAWSVGQGNSPLHF. The DNA of the CDR3 is TGTGCCTGGAGTGTAGGGCAGGGGAATTCACCCCTCCACTTT.

The gene calls are TRBV9 and TRBJ1-4; D perhaps matches TRBD1 (6 bases). The germline V gene encodes CDR1 SGDLS and CDR2 YYNGEE. Between the trimmed V and J ends, which lost 4 bases and 8 bases, there was a span of 18 bases. This CDR3 has 15 amino acids. CDR3 sequence reads: CASSPRGRGLEKLFF. For the CDR3, the DNA is TGTGCCAGCAGCCCCCGCGGCAGGGGTTTGGAAAAACTGTTTTTT.

The chain links TRBV7-2 to TRBJ1-1; D is uncertain. The CDR3 runs to 13 residues. From germline, CDR1 is SGHTA and CDR2 FQGNSA. The ends were cut back, 5 bases at V and 6 bases at J, with 13 bases in the middle. DNA for the CDR3: TGTGCCAGCAGCCCAAGGCGGGGTTCTGAAGCTTTCTTT. It specifies CASSPRRGSEAFF.

The genes are TRBV19 and TRBJ2-7; D possibly corresponds to TRBD1 (6 bases). V was pared by 7 bases and J by 5 bases, with 18 bases between. Germline V gene data show CDR1 as LNHDA and CDR2 as SQIVND (reference sequence). CDR3 size: 14 residues. DNA of the CDR3: TGTGCCAGTAAAAGGGACACTGGGTTAAACGAGCAGTACTTC. It codes for CASKRDTGLNEQYF. Together with reference TRBV19 and TRBJ2-7, the CDR3 gives the full variable domain: DGGITQSPKYLFRKEGQNVTLSCEQNLNHDAMYWYRQDPGQGLRLIYYSQIVNDFQKGDIAEGYSVSREKKESFPLTVTSAQKNPTAFYLCASKRDTGLNEQYFGPGTRLTVT.

This clone was found once. The chain is built from TRBV11-2 and TRBJ1-1; D not certain. Germline-derived CDR1 and CDR2 are SGHAT and FQNNGV. Trimming took off 5 bases at V and 1 base at J, with 11 bases between the two ends. This CDR3 has 14 amino acids. Here the CDR3 DNA reads TGTGCCAGCAGCATGACTAGCGGGAACACTGAAGCTTTCTTT. Its translation is CASSMTSGNTEAFF.

The chain joins TRBV5-1 to TRBJ1-6, with 9 bases lining up with TRBD1. Per the germline V gene, CDR1 is SGHRS and CDR2 is YFSETQ. J was trimmed by 8 bases and V by 1 base; bases with no gene match: 4. This CDR3 spans 15 amino acids. CDR3 sequence (DNA): TGCGCCAGCAGCTTGTGGGACAGGGATGATTCACCCCTCCACTTT. Protein sequence: CASSLWDRDDSPLHF.

The chain couples TRBV7-6 to TRBJ1-2, with 9 bases identical to TRBD1. The CDR3 has 15 amino acids. Trimming cost V 4 bases and J 3 bases; bases outside gene matches: 6. Per germline, CDR1 SGHVS and CDR2 FNYEAQ. This CDR3 reads CASSSPRTGDYGYTF. The CDR3 DNA reads TGTGCCAGCAGCTCCCCCCGGACAGGGGACTATGGCTACACCTTC.

The J gene is TRBJ1-1, the V gene TRBV6-5; 8 bases map to TRBD1. V dropped 5 bases and J dropped 3; count of bases not matched to a gene: 5. Germline CDR1 and CDR2: MNHEY and SVGAGI. CDR3 length equals 14 residues. The CDR3 sequence: CASSGLTGDTEAFF. The DNA for the CDR3 is TGTGCCAGCAGTGGTCTGACAGGGGACACTGAAGCTTTCTTT.

The chain employs TRBV6-1 and TRBJ2-5; the D gene is possibly TRBD1 (7 bases). Trimming pared 10 bases from V and 2 bases from J, leaving 17 bases between. Germline values: CDR1 MNHNS, CDR2 SASEGT. The CDR3 totals 14 residues. Here the CDR3 reads CAIGGQSTQETQYF. The CDR3 nucleotides are TGTGCCATCGGGGGACAGAGCACTCAAGAGACCCAGTACTTC.

The chain employs TRBV7-2 and TRBJ2-3; 9 bases agree with TRBD2. The germline V gene encodes CDR1 SGHTA and CDR2 FQGNSA. The CDR3 spans 18 residues. Trimming took 2 bases from V and 2 from J; bases not matched to a gene: 11. The CDR3 sequence is CASSLIGGRALATDTQYF. CDR3 nucleotides: TGTGCCAGCAGCTTAATTGGCGGGAGGGCCCTCGCCACAGATACGCAGTATTTT. Complete variable domain (other parts from reference TRBV7-2 and TRBJ2-3): GAGVSQSPSNKVTEKGKDVELRCDPISGHTALYWYRQSLGQGLEFLIYFQGNSAPDKSGLPSDRFSAERTGGSVSTLTIQRTQQEDSAVYLCASSLIGGRALATDTQYFGPGTRLTVL.

The gene calls are TRBV6-5 and TRBJ2-5, with D tentatively TRBD1 (5 bases). Trimming left V 2 bases short and J 7 bases short, with 5 bases between. Germline V gene data show CDR1 as MNHEY and CDR2 as SVGAGI. The CDR3 is made up of 11 amino acids. CDR3 region: CASSYGATQYF. CDR3 DNA sequence: TGTGCCAGCAGTTACGGGGCGACCCAGTACTTC.

In its sample, this clone was seen a few times. The chain links TRBV11-2 to TRBJ2-3, with 11 bases that match TRBD2. The CDR3 extends over 17 amino acids. V trimming: 3 bases; J trimming: 3 bases; junction bases outside the gene matches: 8. Germline V CDR1 and CDR2: SGHAT, FQNNGV. CDR3 residues: CASSFELAGVSTDTQYF. The CDR3 DNA is TGTGCCAGCAGCTTTGAACTAGCGGGAGTGTCGACAGATACGCAGTATTTT.

The rearrangement links TRBV6-1 to TRBJ1-1, with D possibly TRBD1 on 6 matching bases. Germline V gene sequence: CDR1 MNHNS, CDR2 SASEGT. This CDR3 comprises 14 residues. Trimming left V 7 bases short and J 1 base short, with 13 bases between. The CDR3 DNA reads as TGTGCCAGCAATTGGGACATCCAGAACACTGAAGCTTTCTTT. Translating it yields CASNWDIQNTEAFF.

The chain couples TRBV7-2 to TRBJ2-2; D is undetermined. V was pared by 4 bases and J by 5 bases, with 20 bases between. Germline CDR1 reads SGHTA; CDR2 reads FQGNSA. The length of the CDR3 is 17 residues. The CDR3 sequence: CASSYNSPQVGTGELFF. CDR3 DNA sequence: TGTGCCAGCAGCTACAACAGCCCCCAGGTTGGAACCGGGGAGCTGTTTTTT. Drawing the rest from reference TRBV7-2 and TRBJ2-2, the complete variable domain is GAGVSQSPSNKVTEKGKDVELRCDPISGHTALYWYRQSLGQGLEFLIYFQGNSAPDKSGLPSDRFSAERTGGSVSTLTIQRTQQEDSAVYLCASSYNSPQVGTGELFFGEGSRLTVL.

V usage is TRBV9 and J usage is TRBJ1-6, with D tentatively TRBD1 (6 bases). Germline V lookup: CDR1 SGDLS, CDR2 YYNGEE. V was cut by 1 base and J by 6 bases, with 14 bases left in between. The CDR3 has 16 amino acids. The DNA of the CDR3 is TGTGCCAGCAGCGTACTGGACAGCCGATCTAATTCACCCCTCCACTTT. This sequence encodes CASSVLDSRSNSPLHF. The whole variable domain, filled in from reference TRBV9 and TRBJ1-6, reads DSGVTQTPKHLITATGQRVTLRCSPRSGDLSVYWYQQSLDQGLQFLIQYYNGEERAKGNILERFSAQQFPDLHSELNLSSLELGDSALYFCASSVLDSRSNSPLHFGNGTRLTVT.

The CDR3 is CASSKSRHYTDTQYF. CDR3 DNA: TGTGCCAGCAGCAAAAGCCGCCATTACACAGATACGCAGTATTTT. The chain recombines TRBV21-1 with TRBJ2-3; the table's TRBD2 call for D was not verified on the DNA. TRBV21-1 is an annotated pseudogene. CDR3 length: 15 amino acids.

The chain joins TRBV5-1 to TRBJ2-7; 8 positions match TRBD1. Germline CDR1 reads SGHRS; CDR2 reads YFSETQ. This CDR3 has 14 residues. Trimming removed 4 bases from V and 5 bases from J; junction bases left unmatched: 8. The CDR3 DNA follows: TGCGCCAGCAGCACACCGGGACAGGTAGACGAGCAGTACTTC. It encodes CASSTPGQVDEQYF.

The chain is built from TRBV6-5 and TRBJ1-1; 7 bases line up with TRBD1. Germline lookup yields CDR1 MNHEY and CDR2 SVGAGI. The CDR3 spans 14 residues. After removal of 6 bases from V and 9 bases from J, the junction contained 13 bases not matched to a gene. The CDR3 spells CASSDVTGAGKAFF. CDR3 DNA: TGTGCCAGCAGCGACGTTACAGGGGCGGGAAAAGCTTTCTTT.

The CDR3 region has the DNA TGCAGCGCCTCTCCGGCAGCAACTATGAACACTGAAGCTTTCTTT. Its translation is CSASPAATMNTEAFF. V is TRBV29-1 and J is TRBJ1-1; D uncertain. CDR1 and CDR2 from the germline V gene are SQVTM and ANQGSEA. V was pared by 7 bases and J by 0 bases, with 18 bases between. The CDR3 contains 15 residues.

The chain combines TRBV7-2 with TRBJ2-7, with 8 bases lining up with TRBD2. CDR1 is SGHTA and CDR2 is FQGNSA in the germline V gene. The junction had 10 bases not matched to a gene; V was cut back by 7 bases and J by 2 bases. CDR3 length: 15 amino acids. Written as DNA, the CDR3 is TGTGCCAGCACCAGACCGGGGGGGGGAACCTACGAGCAGTACTTC. It specifies CASTRPGGGTYEQYF. Complete variable domain (other parts from reference TRBV7-2 and TRBJ2-7): GAGVSQSPSNKVTEKGKDVELRCDPISGHTALYWYRQSLGQGLEFLIYFQGNSAPDKSGLPSDRFSAERTGGSVSTLTIQRTQQEDSAVYLCASTRPGGGTYEQYFGPGTRLTVT.

This rearrangement joins TRBV9 to TRBJ2-3; no clear D. The germline V gene encodes CDR1 SGDLS and CDR2 YYNGEE. The germline V and J ends were trimmed by 4 bases and 3 bases, with 18 bases remaining between them. This CDR3 is 16 amino acids long. CDR3 residues: CASSPPLERRTDTQYF. For the CDR3, the DNA is TGTGCCAGCAGCCCACCCCTCGAGCGCCGAACAGATACGCAGTATTTT.

V and J are TRBV2 and TRBJ1-5, with D perhaps matching TRBD1 (6 bases). Trimming stripped 8 bases from V and 3 bases from J, with 11 bases between. The CDR3 has 13 residues. Germline CDR1 SNHLY, CDR2 FYNNEI. Here the CDR3 DNA reads TGTGCCAGCGACAGGTCCCTCAATCAGCCCCAGCATTTT. Its protein is CASDRSLNQPQHF.

This clone was observed once. V usage is TRBV11-1 and J usage is TRBJ2-7; 11 bases match TRBD1. The germline V gene has CDR1 SGHAT and CDR2 FQDESV (reference sequence). V gave up 4 bases and J gave up 4 bases; unmatched junction bases: 9. The CDR3 totals 16 residues. The CDR3 region is CASSSLGQGATYEQYF. CDR3 sequence (DNA): TGTGCCAGCAGCTCACTCGGACAGGGGGCAACATACGAGCAGTACTTC.

V gene TRBV28 combines with J gene TRBJ1-2, with TRBD1 matching 9 bases. The CDR3 sequence is 18 residues long. Germline V gene sequence: CDR1 MDHEN, CDR2 SYDVKM. J was trimmed by 1 base and V by 5 bases; bases with no gene match: 14. CDR3 nucleotide sequence: TGTGCCAGCAGTACCCAAATGGGACAGGGCTTTGGTAACTATGGCTACACCTTC. This encodes CASSTQMGQGFGNYGYTF.

This clone appeared a single time. This chain connects TRBV5-6 to TRBJ1-5; 7 bases are shared with TRBD1. V lost 0 bases, J lost 3 bases, and 6 bases stayed unmatched. Germline CDR1 is SGHDT and CDR2 is YYEEEE. This CDR3 has 16 amino acids. CDR3 in DNA: TGTGCCAGCAGCTTGGGGCAGGGACAGCTCAATCAGCCCCAGCATTTT. This codes for CASSLGQGQLNQPQHF. Combining the CDR3 with reference TRBV5-6 and TRBJ1-5 gives the whole variable domain DAGVTQSPTHLIKTRGQQVTLRCSPKSGHDTVSWYQQALGQGPQFIFQYYEEEERQRGNFPDRFSGHQFPNYSSELNVNALLLGDSALYLCASSLGQGQLNQPQHFGDGTRLSIL.